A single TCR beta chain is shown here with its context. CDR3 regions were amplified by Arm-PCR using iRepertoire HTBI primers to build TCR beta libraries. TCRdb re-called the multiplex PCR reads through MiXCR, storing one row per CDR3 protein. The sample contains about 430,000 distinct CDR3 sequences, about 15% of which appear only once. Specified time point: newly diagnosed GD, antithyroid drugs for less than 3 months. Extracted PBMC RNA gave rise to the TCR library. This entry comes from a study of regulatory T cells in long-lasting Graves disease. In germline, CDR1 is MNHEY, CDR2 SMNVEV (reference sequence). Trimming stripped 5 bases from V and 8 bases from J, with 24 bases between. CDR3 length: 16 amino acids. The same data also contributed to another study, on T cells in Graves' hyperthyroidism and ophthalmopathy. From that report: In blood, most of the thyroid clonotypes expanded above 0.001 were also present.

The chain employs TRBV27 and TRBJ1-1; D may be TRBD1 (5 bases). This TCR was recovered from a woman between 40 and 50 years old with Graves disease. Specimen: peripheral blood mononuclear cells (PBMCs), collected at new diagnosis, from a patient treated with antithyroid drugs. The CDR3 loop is CASSPSRGSAGMEAFF. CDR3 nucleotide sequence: TGTGCCAGCAGTCCGTCCCGGGGCTCGGCCGGAATGGAAGCTTTCTTT.